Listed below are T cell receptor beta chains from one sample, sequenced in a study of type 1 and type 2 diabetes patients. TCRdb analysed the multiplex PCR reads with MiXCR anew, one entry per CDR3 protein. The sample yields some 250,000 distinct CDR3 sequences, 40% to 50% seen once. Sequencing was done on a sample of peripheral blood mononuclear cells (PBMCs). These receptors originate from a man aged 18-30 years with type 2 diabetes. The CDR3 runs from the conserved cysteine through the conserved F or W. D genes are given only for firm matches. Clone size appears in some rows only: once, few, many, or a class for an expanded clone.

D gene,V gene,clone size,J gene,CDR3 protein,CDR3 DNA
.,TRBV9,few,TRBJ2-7,CASSRGLPYEQYF,TGTGCCAGCTCCCGGGGGCTTCCCTACGAGCAGTACTTC
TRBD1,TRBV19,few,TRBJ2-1,CASSLPGQGAYNEQFF,TGTGCCAGTAGCCTACCGGGACAGGGAGCTTACAATGAGCAGTTCTTC
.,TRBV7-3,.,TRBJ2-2,CASSSKQGELFF,TGTGCCAGCAGCTCAAAACAGGGGGAGCTGTTTTTT
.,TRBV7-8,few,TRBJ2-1,CASSLRGGLADISGINEQFF,TGTGCCAGCAGCTTACGAGGGGGGCTAGCGGACATTTCCGGGATCAATGAGCAGTTCTTC
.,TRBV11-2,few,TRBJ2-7,CASRPNSYEQYF,TGTGCCAGCAGGCCAAACAGCTACGAGCAGTACTTC
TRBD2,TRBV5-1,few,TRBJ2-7,CASSLAPAGGPNEQYF,TGCGCCAGCAGCTTGGCCCCAGCGGGAGGGCCCAACGAGCAGTACTTC
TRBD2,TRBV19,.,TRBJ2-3,CASSGLAGGYTDTQYF,TGTGCCAGTAGTGGGCTAGCGGGGGGGTACACAGATACGCAGTATTTT
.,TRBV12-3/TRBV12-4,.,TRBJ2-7,CASSAPFGTAAYEQYF,TGTGCCAGCAGTGCCCCTTTCGGGACGGCAGCCTACGAGCAGTACTTC
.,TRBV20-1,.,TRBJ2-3,CSARIAADTQYF,TGCAGTGCTAGAATAGCAGCAGATACGCAGTATTTT
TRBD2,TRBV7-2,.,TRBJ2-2,CASSPPRGMAGELFF,TGTGCCAGCAGCCCCCCGCGGGGGATGGCCGGGGAGCTGTTTTTT
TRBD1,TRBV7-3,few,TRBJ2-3,CASSRTGSGDTQYF,TGTGCCAGCAGCCGGACAGGGTCAGGGGATACGCAGTATTTT
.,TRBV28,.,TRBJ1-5,CASSSDRSYSNQPQHF,TGTGCCAGCAGTTCTGACAGATCGTATAGCAATCAGCCCCAGCATTTT
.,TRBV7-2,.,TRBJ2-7,CASSLQGLSSYEQYF,TGTGCCAGCAGTCTACAGGGTTTGAGCTCCTACGAGCAGTACTTC
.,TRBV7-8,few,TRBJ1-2,CASSLQENSYYGYTF,TGTGCCAGCAGCCTACAGGAAAACTCGTACTATGGCTACACCTTC
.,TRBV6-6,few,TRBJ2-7,CASSFQSYEQYF,TGTGCCAGCAGTTTCCAATCCTACGAGCAGTACTTC
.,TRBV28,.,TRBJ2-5,CASSTQLALEETQYF,TGTGCCAGCAGTACCCAATTGGCTTTGGAGGAGACCCAGTACTTC
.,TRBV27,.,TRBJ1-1,CASSLYGRIRTEAFF,TGTGCCAGCAGCTTATACGGGAGAATTAGGACTGAAGCTTTCTTT
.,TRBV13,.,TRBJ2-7,CASSLDGWEQYF,TGTGCCAGCAGCTTAGACGGCTGGGAGCAGTACTTC
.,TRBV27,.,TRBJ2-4,CASSPQGVAKNIQYF,TGTGCCAGCAGTCCCCAAGGTGTAGCCAAAAACATTCAGTACTTC
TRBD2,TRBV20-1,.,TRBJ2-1,CSARDLGTSGNEQFF,TGCAGTGCTAGAGATCTGGGGACTAGCGGCAATGAGCAGTTCTTC
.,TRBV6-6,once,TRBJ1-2,CASEQGKGYTF,TGTGCCAGCGAACAGGGTAAAGGCTACACCTTC
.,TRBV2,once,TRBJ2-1,CASSKRNYNEQFF,TGTGCCAGCAGCAAACGGAATTACAATGAGCAGTTCTTC
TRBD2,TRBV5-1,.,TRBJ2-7,CASSLLAGTYERYF,TGCGCCAGCAGCTTGCTAGCGGGAACCTACGAGCGGTACTTC
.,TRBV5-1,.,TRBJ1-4,CASKPGPSSEKLFF,TGCGCCAGCAAACCGGGCCCTTCATCTGAAAAACTGTTTTTT
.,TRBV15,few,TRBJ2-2,CATSREVGANTGELFF,TGTGCCACCAGCAGAGAGGTCGGGGCGAACACCGGGGAGCTGTTTTTT
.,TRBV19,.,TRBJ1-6,CASKRRPNSPLHF,TGTGCCAGTAAAAGGAGACCTAATTCACCCCTCCACTTT
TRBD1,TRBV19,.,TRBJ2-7,CASRATGSSYEQYF,TGTGCCAGTAGGGCGACAGGGAGCTCCTACGAGCAGTACTTC
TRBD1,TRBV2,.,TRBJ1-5,CASSVGTGGGKGQPQHF,TGTGCCAGCAGTGTGGGAACAGGGGGTGGAAAGGGGCAGCCCCAGCATTTT
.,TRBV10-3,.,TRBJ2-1,CAIRDSGDTAYNGQFF,TGTGCCATCAGGGACTCGGGGGACACTGCCTACAATGGGCAGTTCTTC
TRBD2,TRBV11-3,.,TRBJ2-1,CASSRGLAADNEQFF,TGTGCCAGCAGCAGGGGACTAGCGGCTGATAATGAGCAGTTCTTC
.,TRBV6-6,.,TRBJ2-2,CASGGVRDTGELFF,TGTGCCAGCGGGGGAGTCAGGGACACCGGGGAGCTGTTTTTT
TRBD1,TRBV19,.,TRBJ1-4,CASSSRQGAWGSVLNEKLFF,TGTGCCAGTAGTAGTCGACAGGGGGCGTGGGGCAGCGTCCTTAATGAAAAACTGTTTTTT
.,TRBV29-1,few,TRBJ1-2,CSAHGGVGYTF,TGCAGCGCCCACGGCGGGGTAGGGTACACCTTC
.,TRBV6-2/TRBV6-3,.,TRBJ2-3,CASSLPQFTDTDTQYF,TGTGCCAGCAGTCTCCCGCAGTTCACCGACACAGATACGCAGTATTTT
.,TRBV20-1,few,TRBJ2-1,CSARDPGRHEQFF,TGCAGTGCTAGAGATCCAGGGAGGCATGAGCAGTTCTTC
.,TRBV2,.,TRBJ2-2,CASREAWGGELFF,TGTGCCAGCAGGGAGGCCTGGGGCGGGGAGCTGTTTTTT
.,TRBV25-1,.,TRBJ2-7,CASTGDRGGYEQYF,TGTGCCAGCACGGGGGATCGGGGAGGCTACGAGCAGTACTTC
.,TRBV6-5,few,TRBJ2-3,CASNSITPDTQYF,TGTGCCAGCAACTCGATAACCCCAGATACGCAGTATTTT
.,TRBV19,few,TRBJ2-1,CASSIESPWRGPEQFF,TGTGCCAGTAGTATAGAATCCCCCTGGCGGGGACCTGAGCAGTTCTTC
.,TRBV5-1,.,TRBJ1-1,CASSPQPGVNTEAFF,TGCGCCAGCAGCCCACAACCGGGGGTGAACACTGAAGCTTTCTTT
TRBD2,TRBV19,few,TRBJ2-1,CATKPGLAGAEQFF,TGTGCCACCAAACCCGGACTAGCCGGAGCCGAGCAGTTCTTC
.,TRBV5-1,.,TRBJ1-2,CATSTGQHYGYTF,TGTGCCACCAGCACCGGACAGCATTATGGCTACACCTTC
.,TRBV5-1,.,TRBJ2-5,CASSTTVGTQYF,TGCGCCAGCAGCACCACGGTGGGGACCCAGTACTTC
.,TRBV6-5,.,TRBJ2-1,CASSEAMFQRTYNEQFF,TGTGCCAGCAGTGAAGCGATGTTCCAGCGGACTTACAATGAGCAGTTCTTC
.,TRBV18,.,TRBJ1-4,CASSYGGGEKLFF,TGTGCCAGCTCCTACGGGGGTGGAGAAAAACTGTTTTTT
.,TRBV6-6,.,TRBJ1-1,CASSFDRAGTEAFF,TGTGCCAGCAGTTTCGATCGGGCGGGAACTGAAGCTTTCTTT
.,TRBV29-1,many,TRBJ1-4,CSVDQTQGYFEKLFF,TGCAGCGTTGACCAAACCCAGGGTTATTTTGAAAAACTGTTTTTT
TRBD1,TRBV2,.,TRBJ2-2,CASSEARTGRTGELFF,TGTGCCAGCAGTGAAGCGCGGACAGGGCGGACCGGGGAGCTGTTTTTT
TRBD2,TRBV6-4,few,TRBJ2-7,CASISGRASYEQYF,TGTGCCAGCATCAGCGGGAGGGCCTCCTACGAGCAGTACTTC
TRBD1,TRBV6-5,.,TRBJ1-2,CASSYGAGGNYNYTF,TGTGCCAGCAGTTACGGGGCAGGGGGAAACTATAACTACACCTTC